A single TCR beta chain is shown here with its context. Just one base apart from a much larger clone, this may be a read error. These data are taken from a study of molecular identifiers for immune sequencing clone quantification. V was trimmed by 5 bases and J by 2 bases, leaving 9 bases between them. This CDR3 is built from 13 residues. TCRdb reanalysed the PCR reads using MiXCR and keeps one entry per CDR3 protein. The data show over 65,000 distinct CDR3 sequences, around a quarter seen once. Sample: naive CD8+ T cells from blood, with Jurkat cell RNA spiked in. Stated subset: FACS-sorted CD8+CD4-CCR7+CD45RA+ naive T cells. The chain links TRBV12-3 or TRBV12-4 to TRBJ1-2; D remains ambiguous. This clonotype originated in a human donor in good health. Some libraries in this study had Jurkat cell RNA spiked in. In nucleotides, the CDR3 is TGTGCCAGCAGTACTGACGTAAACTATGGCTACACCTTC. Amino acids: CASSTDVNYGYTF.